The next 26 T cell receptor beta chains were all read from a single sample in a study of tumor-infiltrating lymphocytes in primary liver carcinoma (dated by TCRdb to the late 2010s). Blood RNA was extracted from unsorted whole blood using TRIzol reagent, and germline DNA was obtained with the DNeasy Blood & Tissue kit. For sequencing, an Illumina HiSeq 2500 was employed. Using a constant-region primer and ProtoScript II reverse transcriptase, TCRbeta-specific cDNA was reverse-transcribed from 400 to 550 ng total RNA. Construction of the TCRbeta libraries relied on three nested rounds of multiplex PCR, following a slightly modified ARM-PCR procedure. Multiplex TRBV1-TRBV30 forward primers and a Cbeta reverse primer were used in the first two PCR rounds, each of which was run for roughly 9 cycles. TCRdb trimmed the raw reads at Q25, called clones with MiXCR and kept productive beta chains. Each CDR3 protein appears once, grouped with its most common genes and DNA. The sample yields 320,000 or so distinct CDR3 sequences; about 62% were counted once. The ten largest account for roughly 9% of the sample.

Sequencing input: peripheral blood. These receptors were collected from a man between 40 and 49 years old with primary liver carcinoma and hepatitis B virus infection.

This clonotype occurred a few times. This clone may be a read error of a much larger clone one base away. This sequence joins TRBV6-6 and TRBJ2-1; the D gene is possibly TRBD1 (5 bases). Looked up from germline, CDR1 is MNHNY and CDR2 is SVGAGI (reference sequence). CDR3 length equals 15 residues. The CDR3 here is CASCYGPREYNEQFF. The CDR3 bases are TGTGCCAGCTGTTACGGTCCCAGGGAATACAATGAGCAGTTCTTC.

J is TRBJ1-2 and V is TRBV12-3 or TRBV12-4; 7 nucleotides match TRBD1. Unmatched junction bases numbered 8, after V lost 5 bases and J lost 8 bases. The CDR3 extends over 13 amino acids. The CDR3 loop reads CASSPRIGGGYTF. The CDR3, as DNA: TGTGCCAGCAGTCCCCGGATAGGGGGCGGCTACACCTTC.

A few counts support this clonotype. The rearrangement links TRBV30 to TRBJ2-7; no reliable D call. The CDR3 has 11 residues. Between the trimmed V and J ends, which lost 4 bases and 6 bases, there was a span of 10 bases. From germline, CDR1 is GTSNPN and CDR2 SVGIG (reference sequence). CDR3 sequence reads: CAWNSVTEQYF. CDR3 nucleotide sequence: TGTGCCTGGAACAGCGTAACCGAGCAGTACTTC.

This clonotype was picked up many times. This chain uses TRBV4-3 with TRBJ2-3; D is perhaps TRBD2 (5 bases). The CDR3 length is 14 residues. V shed 0 bases and J shed 6 bases, with 10 bases lying between them. Germline V CDR1 and CDR2: LGHNA, YSLEER. The CDR3 region is CASSQERRGDTQYF. In nucleotides, the CDR3 is TGCGCCAGCAGCCAAGAGCGACGCGGGGATACGCAGTATTTT.

This clonotype was detected many times. CDR3 bases: TGTGCCAGCAGTTCTTTGACTAGCCGGCCGAACACCGGGGAGCTGTTTTTT. Protein: CASSSLTSRPNTGELFF. V is TRBV6-2 or TRBV6-3 and J is TRBJ2-2, with 7 bases lining up with TRBD2. There are 17 residues in the CDR3. The J segment lost 0 bases and the V segment lost 4 bases, leaving 8 bases of the junction unmatched. Germline CDR1 and CDR2: MNHEY and SVGEGT.

The chain joins TRBV11-1 to TRBJ2-5, with D possibly being TRBD1 (5 bases). Germline V CDR1 and CDR2: SGHAT, FQDESV (reference sequence). This CDR3 region has 14 residues. CDR3 amino acids: CVIRGNRLQETQYF. Here the CDR3 DNA reads TGTGTCATAAGGGGAAACAGGCTCCAAGAGACCCAGTACTTC.

Concerning this clonotype: The junction does not match germline at one end; this may be a read error. This chain uses TRBV6-1 with TRBJ2-4, with D possibly called TRBD1 or TRBD2 (5 bases each). The CDR3 covers 16 residues. Germline loops: CDR1 MNHNS, CDR2 SASEGT. As DNA, the CDR3 is TGCGACAGCAGTGAAGTAACACTGGGAGCCAAAAACATACAGTACTTC. This encodes CDSSEVTLGAKNIQYF.

As to this clonotype: One end of the junction is discordant with germline, which a read error may explain. The chain is built from TRBV28 and TRBJ1-6, with 7 bases identical to TRBD1. Germline V gene data show CDR1 as MDHEN and CDR2 as SYDVKM. The CDR3 runs 13 residues. DNA for the CDR3: TGTGCCAGCAGTGGGACAGCTAATTCAGCCCTCCACTTT. It specifies CASSGTANSALHF.

Comments on this clonotype: This may be a read error, as it is one base from a much larger clone. The rearrangement joins TRBV5-1 to TRBJ1-1; TRBD1 is a possible D gene (6 bases). The V end was cut by 4 bases, the J end by 4 bases, with 17 bases between. Germline assignment: CDR1 SGHRS and CDR2 YFSETQ. The length of the CDR3 is 15 residues. CDR3 bases: TGCGCCAGCAGCGACAGGCCGGGGTGGATCACTGAAGCTTTCTTT. Protein product: CASSDRPGWITEAFF.

As to this clonotype: A read error may account for a junction end that differs from germline. The chain has TRBV11-3 and TRBJ2-3, with 7 bases matching TRBD2. CDR1 and CDR2 from the germline V gene are SGHNT and YENEEA. This CDR3 is 16 amino acids long. The CDR3 bases are TGTGTCAGCAGCCCGGTCGAGGGGACTATCACAGATACGCAGTATTTT. Encoded protein: CVSSPVEGTITDTQYF.

This chain connects TRBV28 to TRBJ1-1; 9 bases are shared with TRBD1. The junction had 8 bases not matched to a gene; V was cut back by 5 bases and J by 4 bases. The CDR3 contains 15 residues. CDR1 and CDR2 (germline): MDHEN, SYDVKM. CDR3 sequence reads: CASSPITGGGTEAFF. For the CDR3, the DNA is TGTGCCAGCAGTCCGATAACAGGGGGCGGCACTGAAGCTTTCTTT.

The CDR3 nucleotides are TGTGCCAGCAGAGCTCATGGGAGCGAGACCCAGTACTTC. It is translated as CASRAHGSETQYF. This sequence joins TRBV6-6 and TRBJ2-5; the D gene is possibly TRBD2 (5 bases). The germline gives CDR1 MNHNY, CDR2 SVGAGI (reference sequence). The CDR3 is 13 amino acids. Trimming stripped 6 bases from V and 5 bases from J, with 13 bases between.

As concerns this clonotype: At one end the junction does not follow the germline gene, possibly because of a read error. V is TRBV4-3 and J is TRBJ1-2; no clear D. From germline, CDR1 is LGHNA and CDR2 YSLEER. This CDR3 has 15 residues. The CDR3 bases are TGCGCCAGCAGCCAAGATAGCAACAGTAACTATGGCCACACCTTC. It translates to CASSQDSNSNYGHTF.

The sample holds a few counts of this clonotype. The rearrangement joins TRBV7-9 to TRBJ2-5; D is undetermined. The V end was cut by 3 bases, the J end by 1 base, with 9 bases between. Germline CDR1 SEHNR, CDR2 FQNEAQ (reference sequence). There are 14 residues in the CDR3. The CDR3 sequence is CASSFTTSQETQYF. Here the CDR3 DNA reads TGTGCCAGCAGCTTTACAACTTCCCAAGAGACCCAGTACTTC.

For this clonotype: A much larger clone lies a single base off, so this may be a read error. The genes are TRBV4-2 and TRBJ2-7; 7 bases map to TRBD2. The V gene end was trimmed by 2 bases and the J gene end by 5 bases; junction bases not matched to a gene: 6. The CDR3 length is 14 residues. Germline V lookup: CDR1 LGHNA, CDR2 YNFKEQ. The CDR3 DNA sequence: TGTGCCAGCAGCCAAAACCCGGGACTAAACGAGCAGTACTTC. This codes for CASSQNPGLNEQYF.

With regard to this clonotype: A much larger clone is a single base away; this may be a read error. J is TRBJ2-1 and V is TRBV10-3; TRBD2 matches at 11 bases. Looked up from germline, CDR1 is ENHRY and CDR2 is SYGVKD. The CDR3 runs 15 residues. V dropped 4 bases and J dropped 4; count of bases not matched to a gene: 3. As DNA, the CDR3 is TGTGCCATCAGTGGACTAGCGGGAACGTACAATGAGCAGTTCTTC. Its translation is CAISGLAGTYNEQFF.

Concerning this clonotype: One junction end does not reproduce the germline sequence, and a read error may be involved. This chain uses TRBV28 with TRBJ1-5; D gene unclear. The CDR3 loop spans 14 amino acids. The germline CDR1 and CDR2 sequences are MDHEN and SYDVKM. The CDR3 reads CSSSSPASNQPQHF. The DNA for the CDR3 is TGTTCCAGCAGTTCCCCGGCCAGCAATCAGCCCCAGCATTTT. Drawing the rest from reference TRBV28 and TRBJ1-5, the complete variable domain is DVKVTQSSRYLVKRTGEKVFLECVQDMDHENMFWYRQDPGLGLRLIYFSYDVKMKEKGDIPEGYSVSREKKERFSLILESASTNQTSMYLCSSSSPASNQPQHFGDGTRLSIL.

The chain is built from TRBV28 and TRBJ2-3, with a tentative D call TRBD2 (5 bases). Germline V gene sequence: CDR1 MDHEN, CDR2 SYDVKM. CDR3 size: 16 residues. Trimming shortened V by 6 bases and J by 0 bases, and 16 bases separated the two germline ends. CDR3 coding DNA: TGTGCCAGCAGCCGAGGACTGGGGTCTAGCACAGATACGCAGTATTTT. Translation: CASSRGLGSSTDTQYF. Filled out from reference TRBV28 and TRBJ2-3, the complete variable domain reads DVKVTQSSRYLVKRTGEKVFLECVQDMDHENMFWYRQDPGLGLRLIYFSYDVKMKEKGDIPEGYSVSREKKERFSLILESASTNQTSMYLCASSRGLGSSTDTQYFGPGTRLTVL.

As concerns this clonotype: With a much larger clone just one base away, this may be a read error. This chain joins TRBV12-3 or TRBV12-4 and TRBJ2-7; 8 bases align to TRBD1. V lost 6 bases to trimming and J lost 3 bases; unmatched junction nucleotides: 7. This CDR3 contains 14 residues. CDR3 nucleotides: TGTGCCAGCAGACCTCAGGGGGCCAGCTACGAGCAGTACTTC. Residues: CASRPQGASYEQYF.

The sample holds a few counts of this clonotype. The chain couples TRBV5-6 to TRBJ2-5; D remains ambiguous. This CDR3 is built from 14 residues. Between the trimmed V and J ends, which lost 3 bases and 3 bases, there was a span of 12 bases. The germline V gene encodes CDR1 SGHDT and CDR2 YYEEEE. CDR3 loop: CASSSGNPKETQYF. The CDR3 DNA sequence: TGTGCCAGCAGCTCCGGTAACCCTAAAGAGACCCAGTACTTC.

V usage is TRBV10-3 and J usage is TRBJ2-7; D is possibly TRBD2 (6 bases). V shed 8 bases and J shed 0 bases, with 20 bases lying between them. Germline assignment: CDR1 ENHRY and CDR2 SYGVKD. CDR3 size: 16 residues. CDR3 DNA sequence: TGTGCCATCCGGTCGGCTAGCGTGACAAGCTCCTACGAGCAGTACTTC. This encodes CAIRSASVTSSYEQYF.

Details on this clonotype: A much bigger clone sits one base away, suggesting this may be a read error. V and J are TRBV6-5 and TRBJ1-4; 7 bases line up with TRBD1. CDR3 length: 13 residues. Germline V gene sequence: CDR1 MNHEY, CDR2 SVGAGI. The CDR3 protein is CASSRGRNEELFF. CDR3 DNA: TGTGCCAGCTCAAGGGGGCGAAATGAAGAACTGTTTTTT.

The chain links TRBV15 to TRBJ2-1; 7 bases agree with TRBD1. V dropped 3 bases and J dropped 9; count of bases not matched to a gene: 5. This CDR3 region has 13 residues. Germline-derived CDR1 and CDR2 are LNHNV and YYDKDF (reference sequence). CDR3 protein: CATSSRGRSEQFF. CDR3 DNA sequence: TGTGCCACCAGCAGCAGGGGGAGAAGTGAGCAGTTCTTC.

The chain has TRBV5-5 and TRBJ2-7; no firm D call. Germline lookup yields CDR1 SGHKS and CDR2 YYEKEE (reference sequence). Deletions cut 6 bases from V and 5 bases from J, with 21 bases between. The CDR3 consists of 15 residues. This chain's CDR3 is CASNYPEVANDEQYF. In DNA form, the CDR3 reads TGTGCCAGCAACTACCCCGAGGTAGCTAACGACGAGCAGTACTTC.

The table lists this clonotype with a few counts. This could be a read error, since a much larger clone is one nucleotide away. This rearrangement joins TRBV29-1 to TRBJ2-7, with a weak D call TRBD1 (6 bases). This CDR3 region has 14 residues. Germline V gene lookup returns CDR1 SQVTM and CDR2 ANQGSEA. The DNA for the CDR3 is TGCAGCGTTGAGTGGGGACACCTGGTGGGGGAGCAGCACTTC. Amino acids: CSVEWGHLVGEQHF.

The table lists this clonotype with many counts. V and J are TRBV4-1 and TRBJ1-1; no definite D call. Germline V gene lookup returns CDR1 MGHRA and CDR2 YSYEKL. This CDR3 comprises 14 residues. With 0 bases removed from V and 10 bases from J, the gap between germline ends came to 15 bases. The CDR3 protein is CASSQDLALSRAFF. The CDR3 DNA reads as TGCGCCAGCAGCCAAGATCTGGCCCTTTCGCGAGCTTTCTTT.